This T cell receptor beta chain was sequenced during a study of beta chain features in type 1 diabetes. This clone has only a few counts. As yet, its antigen is unknown. Reverse transcribing all isolated RNA meant expressed TCRB transcripts were sequenced. Sequenced by immunoSEQ multiplex PCR; TCRdb stores in-frame clones only, minus some. The table has some 370,000 clones, 8% to 10% seen once; the top ten hold roughly 0.6%. The CDR3 consists of 14 residues. Germline CDR1 is GTSNPN and CDR2 is SVGIG (reference sequence). The V and J ends lost 3 bases and 0 bases, in that order; junction bases with no gene match: 3. General study points: When cDNA is sequenced, cells with high TCR expression could be over-represented. Type 1 diabetes patients had TCRB CDR3s that were shorter (moderately but significantly so) in all four CD4+ subsets.

This chain uses TRBV30 with TRBJ2-7; 9 bases fit TRBD1. Sequenced: central memory CD4+ T cells from blood. This clonotype was obtained from a man aged 25-45 years with type 1 diabetes. The CDR3 DNA follows: TGTGCCTGGAGGGTACAGGGGGCCTCCTACGAGCAGTACTTC. Its protein product is CAWRVQGASYEQYF.